The TCR beta chain under discussion was sequenced for a study of cytomegalovirus exposure and HLA in healthy donors. Study-wide results and limits: Association of a missense DCLRE1C variant with TCR beta V- and J-gene trimming was reported in a later analysis. Associated with cytomegalovirus, according to the listing, were fewer than 200 TCR beta chains. Donor immune exposure was known only as CMV serostatus. Indistinguishable V segments, including TRBV6-2 and TRBV6-3, were excluded.

13 Jbeta primers and 60 Vbeta primers were used for the PCR. Clones were sequenced by immunoSEQ multiplex PCR, and TCRdb holds only the in-frame ones, with some missing. Here the sample spans 200,000 to 300,000 clones, 70% to 90% being singletons. Worth noting for this clone: Antigen specificity is unknown.

V gave up 3 bases and J gave up 3 bases; unmatched junction bases: 5. The CDR3 runs 15 residues. The germline gives CDR1 SGHDN, CDR2 FVKESK. The rearrangement joins TRBV14 to TRBJ2-7, with 10 nucleotides matching TRBD2. This sequence was found in a middle-aged woman in good health and CMV-seropositive. Sequencing used PBMCs. The CDR3 region has the DNA TGTGCCAGCAGCCATCCGACTAGCGGGTACTACGAGCAGTACTTC. Encoded protein: CASSHPTSGYYEQYF.